One sample yielded the 21 T cell receptor beta chains listed below, sequenced in a study of spatial heterogeneity in lung cancer. MiXCR, applied by TCRdb to the 5' RACE reads, yields one record per CDR3 protein. The sample yields roughly 79,000 distinct CDR3 sequences, approximately 12% seen once. Time point here: sample taken at primary tumor resection. Researchers sequenced whole RNA taken from tumor, nontumor lung or frozen PBMC without sorting. Here the sequenced sample was PBMCs, taken at surgery. Receptors were obtained from a male donor with early-stage non-small cell lung cancer.

This clonotype was observed a handful of times. This chain connects TRBV5-1 to TRBJ1-1, with TRBD1 matching over 9 bases. The J segment lost 6 bases and the V segment lost 3 bases, leaving 9 bases of the junction unmatched. CDR3 length equals 15 residues. Germline V gene data show CDR1 as SGHRS and CDR2 as YFSETQ. The CDR3 DNA reads as TGCGCCAGCAGCTCGGACAGGGGAGAGGTGGCTGAAGCTTTCTTT. This codes for CASSSDRGEVAEAFF.

This clonotype was seen only a few times. J is TRBJ1-1 and V is TRBV11-2; D perhaps matches TRBD1 (6 bases). CDR3 length: 18 amino acids. The V gene lost 5 bases and the J gene lost 6 bases, with 28 bases spanning the gap. Germline V gene data show CDR1 as SGHAT and CDR2 as FQNNGV. The CDR3, as DNA: TGTGCCAGCAGCACCATATTCGGGGGGCGAGGGAATTGGGCTGAAGCTTTCTTT. This sequence encodes CASSTIFGGRGNWAEAFF.

This rearrangement joins TRBV20-1 to TRBJ2-3; 15 bases are shared with TRBD2. The V gene end was trimmed by 6 bases and the J gene end by 3 bases; junction bases not matched to a gene: 10. This CDR3 region has 17 residues. Germline loops: CDR1 DFQATT, CDR2 SNEGSKA (reference sequence). CDR3 protein: CSAYGLAGGYYTDTQYF. The CDR3 nucleotides are TGCAGTGCCTATGGACTAGCGGGGGGGTACTATACAGATACGCAGTATTTT.

DNA of the CDR3: TGCAGCGTTTTTCGGGACGGATCCTACGAGCAGTACTTC. Protein product: CSVFRDGSYEQYF. The rearrangement uses TRBV29-1 and TRBJ2-7, with D perhaps matching TRBD1 or TRBD2 (5 bases each). The CDR3 is 13 amino acids. V shed 5 bases and J shed 1 base, with 12 bases lying between them. Germline loops: CDR1 SQVTM, CDR2 ANQGSEA.

This chain joins TRBV19 and TRBJ2-1, with 12 bases fitting TRBD1. This CDR3 has 19 residues. CDR1 is LNHDA, CDR2 SQIVND, per germline (reference sequence). After removal of 3 bases from V and 3 bases from J, the junction contained 12 bases not matched to a gene. CDR3 protein: CASSIGRDRGRKYYNEQFF. The CDR3 DNA sequence: TGTGCCAGTAGTATCGGTAGGGACAGGGGGCGGAAGTACTACAATGAGCAGTTCTTC.

This clonotype appeared a few times. The chain links TRBV15 to TRBJ2-7; the D gene is possibly TRBD1 (5 bases). The CDR3 has 14 amino acids. Trimming stripped 3 bases from V and 7 bases from J, with 16 bases between. Germline V gives CDR1 LNHNV, CDR2 YYDKDF (reference sequence). CDR3 bases: TGTGCCACCAGCAGGGATAGGACAACTAATGAGCAGTACTTC. It yields the protein CATSRDRTTNEQYF.

The rearrangement links TRBV2 to TRBJ2-1, with D uncertain. The CDR3 totals 15 residues. CDR1 SNHLY and CDR2 FYNNEI come from the germline V gene. The germline V and J ends were trimmed by 0 bases and 7 bases, with 13 bases remaining between them. The CDR3 nucleotides read TGTGCCAGCAGTGAAGCAGGGCCCGTAGGGAATGAGCAGTTCTTC. Amino acid sequence: CASSEAGPVGNEQFF.

This clonotype was seen just once. The rearrangement links TRBV19 to TRBJ2-6; D is uncertain. Germline-derived CDR1 and CDR2 are LNHDA and SQIVND (reference sequence). Trimming removed 6 bases from V and 0 bases from J, with 12 bases in between. The CDR3 runs 16 residues. CDR3 DNA sequence: TGTGCCAGTAGCCCTTCCGGTAGCTCTGGGGCCAACGTCCTGACTTTC. Translated: CASSPSGSSGANVLTF.

This clonotype came up a few times. This rearrangement joins TRBV20-1 to TRBJ2-5; a possible D gene is TRBD1 (6 bases). Germline V gives CDR1 DFQATT, CDR2 SNEGSKA (reference sequence). V lost 0 bases, J lost 3 bases, and 14 bases lay in between. The CDR3 totals 15 residues. The CDR3 reads CSARDMGRGEETQYF. CDR3 sequence (DNA): TGCAGTGCTAGAGATATGGGCAGGGGTGAAGAGACCCAGTACTTC.

This clonotype was seen a few times. DNA for the CDR3: TGCGCCAGCAGCACACAGGACCGCACTGAAGCTTTCTTT. Translated, it gives CASSTQDRTEAFF. The chain links TRBV5-1 to TRBJ1-1, with a possible D match to TRBD1 (5 bases). V lost 4 bases and J 4 bases, leaving 11 bases between the germline ends. Germline V gene sequence: CDR1 SGHRS, CDR2 YFSETQ. The CDR3 runs 13 residues.

The chain has TRBV12-3 or TRBV12-4 and TRBJ2-2; 8 bases line up with TRBD2. The CDR3 extends over 18 amino acids. The J segment lost 2 bases and the V segment lost 2 bases, leaving 10 bases of the junction unmatched. CDR3 nucleotide sequence: TGTGCCAGCAGTTTAAGTGCGGGGGGCTCGGAAAACACCGGGGAGCTGTTTTTT. This sequence encodes CASSLSAGGSENTGELFF.

In this sample, this clonotype turned up a few times. The chain is built from TRBV4-1 and TRBJ1-2; D possibly corresponds to TRBD1 (6 bases). This CDR3 spans 15 amino acids. CDR1 is MGHRA and CDR2 is YSYEKL in the germline V gene. Trimming cost V 4 bases and J 2 bases, with 14 bases left between them. CDR3 coding DNA: TGCGCCAGCAGCCCGGGGGGGGGCCACAACTATGGCTACACCTTC. Translating it yields CASSPGGGHNYGYTF.

The rearrangement uses TRBV18 and TRBJ1-6; possible D gene TRBD1, 6 bases. The CDR3 runs 15 residues. Trimming took 3 bases from V and 8 from J, leaving 14 bases between them. Germline V gives CDR1 KGHSH, CDR2 LQKENI. CDR3 sequence reads: CASSPRGLGDSPLHF. CDR3 sequence (DNA): TGTGCCAGCTCACCCAGGGGATTGGGGGATTCACCCCTCCACTTT.

The rearrangement links TRBV5-1 to TRBJ2-5; D not certain. The CDR3 length is 14 residues. The V end was cut by 0 bases, the J end by 2 bases, with 8 bases between. CDR1 and CDR2 (germline): SGHRS, YFSETQ. In DNA form, the CDR3 reads TGCGCCAGCAGCTTGGACACGGCGCAAGAGACCCAGTACTTC. Protein product: CASSLDTAQETQYF.

In its sample, this clonotype was seen a few times. The J gene is TRBJ1-1, the V gene TRBV9; D is possibly TRBD1 (6 bases). The CDR3 is 15 residues long. With 5 bases removed from V and 0 bases from J, the gap between germline ends came to 14 bases. The germline V gene encodes CDR1 SGDLS and CDR2 YYNGEE. CDR3 in DNA: TGTGCCAGCAGGCGTGACGGGGGGCTGAACACTGAAGCTTTCTTT. As protein: CASRRDGGLNTEAFF.

This clonotype showed up just a few times. DNA for the CDR3: TGTGCCAGCAAGTTCGGCAGTGCTAGCACAGATACGCAGTATTTT. It translates to CASKFGSASTDTQYF. The gene calls are TRBV7-2 and TRBJ2-3; no reliable D call. CDR3 size: 15 residues. The germline V and J ends were trimmed by 7 bases and 0 bases, with 14 bases remaining between them. The V gene's germline CDR1 is SGHTA and CDR2 FQGNSA.

This clonotype has only a few counts. The chain is built from TRBV20-1 and TRBJ2-5, with TRBD2 matching 9 bases. Germline loops: CDR1 DFQATT, CDR2 SNEGSKA (reference sequence). CDR3 length equals 16 residues. Unmatched junction bases numbered 12, after V lost 6 bases and J lost 1 base. The CDR3 region is CSAEDLAGNFQETQYF. In nucleotides, the CDR3 is TGCAGTGCCGAAGACCTAGCGGGGAACTTCCAAGAGACCCAGTACTTC.

This chain links TRBV2 with TRBJ2-7; no firm D call. The CDR3 consists of 14 residues. V lost 1 base to trimming and J lost 6 bases, with 13 bases between them. The germline V gene encodes CDR1 SNHLY and CDR2 FYNNEI. The CDR3 sequence: CASSEGAEYGEQYF. The CDR3 DNA reads as TGTGCCAGCAGTGAAGGGGCAGAATACGGCGAGCAGTACTTC.

This clonotype has at least ten counts. The CDR3 DNA follows: TGTGCCAGCAGCCCACCCCGTTTCACCGGGGAGCTGTTTTTT. It yields the protein CASSPPRFTGELFF. The rearrangement links TRBV5-6 to TRBJ2-2; D remains unclear. The CDR3 is 14 amino acids. The germline V gene encodes CDR1 SGHDT and CDR2 YYEEEE. Between the trimmed V and J ends, which lost 4 bases and 4 bases, there was a span of 11 bases.

The rearrangement links TRBV11-2 to TRBJ2-1; TRBD1 matches 11 bases. The junction had 3 bases not matched to a gene; V was cut back by 5 bases and J by 3 bases. Germline CDR1 SGHAT, CDR2 FQNNGV. The CDR3 sequence is 15 residues long. CDR3 residues: CASSPGQGGYNEQFF. The DNA of the CDR3 is TGTGCCAGCAGCCCGGGACAGGGGGGCTACAATGAGCAGTTCTTC.

This chain uses TRBV11-1 with TRBJ2-3; TRBD1 matches at 9 bases. The CDR3 runs 14 residues. Unmatched junction bases numbered 5, after V lost 5 bases and J lost 5 bases. From germline, CDR1 is SGHAT and CDR2 FQDESV (reference sequence). The CDR3 loop is CASSGGQGRDTQYF. CDR3 DNA: TGTGCCAGCAGCGGGGGACAGGGTAGAGATACGCAGTATTTT.